Below, 13 T cell receptor beta chains from the same sample are listed, as sequenced in a study of Graves' ophthalmopathy and Graves' hyperthyroidism. RNA served as the template for amplifying TCR beta CDR3 regions. First-round RT-PCR relied on HTBI primers, and a second-round multiplex PCR came next. TCRdb re-called the multiplex PCR reads through MiXCR, storing one row per CDR3 protein. In the table there are roughly 500,000 distinct CDR3 sequences, around 15% of which are singletons. The sample was blood. All receptors derive from a woman in her twenties or thirties with Graves' ophthalmopathy.

This clonotype was seen many times. The chain links TRBV6-1 to TRBJ2-2, with TRBD1 as a possible D gene (5 bases). Trimming pared 2 bases from V and 6 bases from J, leaving 10 bases between. There are 14 residues in the CDR3. Germline assignment: CDR1 MNHNS and CDR2 SASEGT. The CDR3 here is CASSETFRAGELFF. As DNA, the CDR3 is TGTGCCAGCAGTGAAACGTTCAGGGCCGGGGAGCTGTTTTTT.

This clonotype was observed many times. This chain links TRBV6-5 with TRBJ2-7, with 8 bases matching TRBD2. Germline CDR1 MNHEY, CDR2 SVGAGI. This CDR3 has 13 residues. V dropped 7 bases and J dropped 7; count of bases not matched to a gene: 9. The CDR3 nucleotides read TGTGCCAGCATACCCGGGGGGGCCTGGGAGCAGTACTTC. Its protein is CASIPGGAWEQYF.

Many counts were recorded for this clonotype. The chain links TRBV19 to TRBJ1-5; perhaps TRBD1 as D (5 bases). Germline V gene sequence: CDR1 LNHDA, CDR2 SQIVND (reference sequence). Trimming cost V 6 bases and J 8 bases, with 11 bases left between them. The CDR3 loop spans 12 amino acids. CDR3 amino acids: CASSKGREPQHF. CDR3 coding DNA: TGTGCCAGTAGCAAGGGGAGGGAGCCCCAGCATTTT.

There are a few counts of this clonotype. The rearrangement joins TRBV27 to TRBJ1-1, with TRBD1 as a possible D gene (5 bases). Trimming removed 5 bases at V and 5 bases at J, with 12 bases between. There are 13 residues in the CDR3. Germline V gives CDR1 MNHEY, CDR2 SMNVEV (reference sequence). The CDR3 protein is CASSHGGSTEAFF. The CDR3 region has the DNA TGTGCCAGCAGTCACGGGGGGAGTACTGAAGCTTTCTTT.

This clonotype was counted a few times. V usage is TRBV24-1 and J usage is TRBJ2-2; 7 bases match TRBD1. V was clipped by 4 bases and J by 2 bases; unmatched bases: 9. Per the germline V gene, CDR1 is KGHDR and CDR2 is SFDVKD. This CDR3 is 17 amino acids long. In nucleotides, the CDR3 is TGTGCCACCAGTGACACCGGGACAGCCTTCAACACCGGGGAGCTGTTTTTT. Translation gives CATSDTGTAFNTGELFF.

This clonotype was seen ten or more times. The rearrangement uses TRBV2 and TRBJ2-2; D is unclear. The V gene's germline CDR1 is SNHLY and CDR2 FYNNEI. V shed 6 bases and J shed 2 bases, with 16 bases lying between them. This CDR3 spans 16 amino acids. DNA of the CDR3: TGTGCCAGCAGACCTCGCGAAGGGATCAACACCGGGGAGCTGTTTTTT. Its protein is CASRPREGINTGELFF.

The sample holds many counts of this clonotype. V usage is TRBV2 and J usage is TRBJ2-7; possible D gene TRBD2, 5 bases. The CDR3 runs to 14 residues. Germline-derived CDR1 and CDR2 are SNHLY and FYNNEI. Trimming shortened V by 7 bases and J by 7 bases, and 20 bases separated the two germline ends. CDR3 in amino acids: CASTQRRTSHEQYF. The CDR3 DNA follows: TGTGCCAGCACTCAGCGGCGGACCAGTCATGAGCAGTACTTC. Drawing the rest from reference TRBV2 and TRBJ2-7, the complete variable domain is EPEVTQTPSHQVTQMGQEVILRCVPISNHLYFYWYRQILGQKVEFLVSFYNNEISEKSEIFDDQFSVERPDGSNFTLKIRSTKLEDSAMYFCASTQRRTSHEQYFGPGTRLTVT.

This clonotype has ten or more counts. This chain joins TRBV6-1 and TRBJ1-6; D gene ambiguous. This CDR3 is 16 amino acids long. Germline CDR1 reads MNHNS; CDR2 reads SASEGT. V was clipped by 6 bases and J by 0 bases, with 12 bases between them. Written as DNA, the CDR3 is TGTGCCAGCAGACCCCTTTTGAGCTCCTATAATTCACCCCTCCACTTT. Translation: CASRPLLSSYNSPLHF.

This clonotype showed up many times. This chain uses TRBV30 with TRBJ2-4, with 8 bases lining up with TRBD2. Looked up from germline, CDR1 is GTSNPN and CDR2 is SVGIG (reference sequence). The J segment lost 13 bases and the V segment lost 0 bases, leaving 5 bases of the junction unmatched. This CDR3 has 12 residues. The CDR3 reads CAWSVSTSVQYF. Written as DNA, the CDR3 is TGTGCCTGGAGTGTATCGACTAGCGTCCAGTACTTC.

The V gene is TRBV6-2 or TRBV6-3, the J gene TRBJ2-7; unclear D gene. The CDR3 is 14 amino acids. V was shortened by 5 bases and J by 10 bases, with 21 bases between the two germline ends. Germline CDR1 reads MNHEY; CDR2 reads SVGEGT. CDR3 sequence reads: CASSPWGLTTSQYF. The CDR3 DNA is TGTGCCAGCAGTCCGTGGGGTCTGACGACGAGCCAGTACTTC.

V is TRBV4-2 and J is TRBJ2-7; no reliable D call. Trimming removed 4 bases from V and 0 bases from J, with 16 bases in between. CDR1 is LGHNA and CDR2 is YNFKEQ in the germline V gene. CDR3 length: 16 amino acids. The CDR3 nucleotides are TGTGCCAGCAGCCCTATAATCCCGGGCCGCTCCTACGAGCAGTACTTC. Translated: CASSPIIPGRSYEQYF.

This clonotype showed up many times. The chain joins TRBV6-5 to TRBJ1-1; D ambiguous. Trimming shortened V by 5 bases and J by 7 bases, and 11 bases separated the two germline ends. The CDR3 contains 12 residues. From germline, CDR1 is MNHEY and CDR2 SVGAGI. The CDR3 loop is CASSTFGYEAFF. The CDR3 bases are TGTGCCAGCAGTACTTTTGGGTATGAAGCTTTCTTT.

There are many counts of this clonotype. Here the CDR3 DNA reads TGTGCCAGCTCACCACCCGCGGGGGAGGCTGGCTACACCTTC. Its translation: CASSPPAGEAGYTF. The chain uses TRBV18 and TRBJ1-2; tentatively, D is TRBD1 (5 bases). CDR3 length equals 14 residues. Trimming removed 0 bases from V and 7 bases from J, with 12 bases in between. Germline CDR1 and CDR2: KGHSH and LQKENI. Full variable domain (remainder filled in from reference TRBV18 and TRBJ1-2): NAGVMQNPRHLVRRRGQEARLRCSPMKGHSHVYWYRQLPEEGLKFMVYLQKENIIDESGMPKERFSAEFPKEGPSILRIQQVVRGDSAAYFCASSPPAGEAGYTFGSGTRLTVV.